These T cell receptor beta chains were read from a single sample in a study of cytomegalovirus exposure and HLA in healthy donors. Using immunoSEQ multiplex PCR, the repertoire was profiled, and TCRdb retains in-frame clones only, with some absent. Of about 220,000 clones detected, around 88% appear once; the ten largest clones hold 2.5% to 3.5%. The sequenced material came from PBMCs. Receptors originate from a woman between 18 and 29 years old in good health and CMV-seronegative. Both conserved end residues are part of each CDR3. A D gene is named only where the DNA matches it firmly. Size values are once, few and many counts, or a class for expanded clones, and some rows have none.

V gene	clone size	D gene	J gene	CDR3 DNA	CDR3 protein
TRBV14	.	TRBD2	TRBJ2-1	TGTGCCAGCAGCCAACCTCCACTAGCGCCGGATTACAATGAGCAGTTCTTC	CASSQPPLAPDYNEQFF
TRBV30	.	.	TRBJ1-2	TGTGCCTGGAGCGAACCAAGCTTGGGTCAGAGGTTCTATGGCTACACCTTC	CAWSEPSLGQRFYGYTF
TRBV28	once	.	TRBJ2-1	TGTGCCAGCAGTTTTCTAACCCTGACCCGGACTTACAATGAGCAGTTCTTC	CASSFLTLTRTYNEQFF
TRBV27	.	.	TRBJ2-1	TGTGCCAGCAGTTTCCGGGAGACCTACAATGAGCAGTTCTTC	CASSFRETYNEQFF
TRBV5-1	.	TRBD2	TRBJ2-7	TGCGCCAGCAGCCAACTAGCGCCGAGCTCCTACGAGCAGTACTTC	CASSQLAPSSYEQYF
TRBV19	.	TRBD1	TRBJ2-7	TGTGCCAGTAGCACGGGACAGCCTCCCTACGAGCAGTACTTC	CASSTGQPPYEQYF
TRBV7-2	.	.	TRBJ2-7	TGTGCCAGCAGCTTCCTCGGGGGACAGTCACGCTCCTACGAGCAGTACTTC	CASSFLGGQSRSYEQYF
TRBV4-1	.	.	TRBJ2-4	TGCGCCAGCAGCCAAAGGGGGGGACTAGCCAAAAACATTCAGTACTTC	CASSQRGGLAKNIQYF
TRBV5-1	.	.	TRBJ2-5	TGCGCCAGCAGCTTGGTTGCGGGCAGGACCCAGTACTTC	CASSLVAGRTQYF
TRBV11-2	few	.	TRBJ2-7	TGTGCCAGCAGCTTCCAAGCGGGCTACGAGCAGTACTTT	CASSFQAGYEQYF
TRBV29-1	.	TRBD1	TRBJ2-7	TGCAGCGTTGAACCTGAGACAGGGGGGGACGAGCAGTACTTC	CSVEPETGGDEQYF
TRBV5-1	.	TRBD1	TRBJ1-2	TGCGCCAGCAGCTGGACAGGATCTAACTATGGCTACACCTTC	CASSWTGSNYGYTF
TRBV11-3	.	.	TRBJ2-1	TGTGCCAGCAGCTTAACATCTTTCAATGAGCAGTTCTTC	CASSLTSFNEQFF
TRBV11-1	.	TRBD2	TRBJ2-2	TGTGCCAGCAGCTCTAGCGGCACCGGGGAGCTGTTTTTT	CASSSSGTGELFF
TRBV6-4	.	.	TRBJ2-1	TGTGCCAGCAGTCCCGGGAGCTCCTACAATGAGCAGTTCTTC	CASSPGSSYNEQFF
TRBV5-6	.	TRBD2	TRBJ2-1	TGTGCCAGCAGCTTGGATCCGGGACTAGCGAATCCATATGAGCAGTTCTTC	CASSLDPGLANPYEQFF
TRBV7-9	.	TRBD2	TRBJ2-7	TGTGCCAGCAGCTTAGACGGGACTACCCTTACAGAGTACTTC	CASSLDGTTLTEYF